The clone carrying this TCR beta chain was seen a handful of times. The antigen remains unidentified. The authors obtained over 98% purity in all sorted populations. The data stem from a study of beta chain features in type 1 diabetes. The wider study: Healthy donors and patients showed comparable age, gender and cell yields.

Expressed TCRB transcripts were sequenced because the isolated RNA had all been reverse transcribed beforehand. Method: immunoSEQ multiplex PCR; TCRdb's copy keeps in-frame clones and lacks some. The sample lists under 900,000 clones, 17% occurring once. Study results and caveats: The study found that naive, central memory and Treg TCRB repertoires appeared more similar in patients than in healthy donors.

Looked up from germline, CDR1 is SQVTM and CDR2 is ANQGSEA. The V gene lost 4 bases and the J gene lost 0 bases, with 9 bases spanning the gap. This CDR3 is built from 13 residues. This TCR was sampled from a woman aged 18-35 years in good health. The sequencing input was naive CD4+ T cells from blood. The V gene is TRBV29-1, the J gene TRBJ1-1; the D is unclear. The CDR3 is CSVVPDVNTEAFF. In nucleotides, the CDR3 is TGCAGCGTTGTCCCGGATGTGAACACTGAAGCTTTCTTT.